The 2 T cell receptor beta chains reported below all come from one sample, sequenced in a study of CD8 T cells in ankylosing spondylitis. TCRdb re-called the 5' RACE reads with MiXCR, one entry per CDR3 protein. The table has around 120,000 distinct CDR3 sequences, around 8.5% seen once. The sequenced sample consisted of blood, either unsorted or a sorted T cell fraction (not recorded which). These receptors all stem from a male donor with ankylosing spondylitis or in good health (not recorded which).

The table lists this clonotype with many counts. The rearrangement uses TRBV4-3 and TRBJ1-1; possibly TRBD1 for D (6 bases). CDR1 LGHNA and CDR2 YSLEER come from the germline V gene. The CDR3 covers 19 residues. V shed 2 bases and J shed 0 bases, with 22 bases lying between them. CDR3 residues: CASSQRPRGPELMNTEAFF. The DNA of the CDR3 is TGCGCCAGCAGCCAACGCCCCAGGGGACCTGAACTCATGAACACTGAAGCTTTCTTT.

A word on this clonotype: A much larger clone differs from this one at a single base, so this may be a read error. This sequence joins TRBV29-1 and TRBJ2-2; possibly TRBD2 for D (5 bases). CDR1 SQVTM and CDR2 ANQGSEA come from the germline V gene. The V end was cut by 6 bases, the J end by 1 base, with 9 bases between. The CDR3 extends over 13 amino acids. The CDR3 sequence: CSVAGVNTGELFF. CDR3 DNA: TGCAGCGTCGCCGGGGTGAACACCGGGGAGCTGTTTTTT.